A single sample gave rise to the 11 T cell receptor beta chains below, sequenced in a study of cytomegalovirus exposure and HLA in healthy donors. The PCR ran on 60 Vbeta and 13 Jbeta primers. Some clones are missing from TCRdb's copy, which holds only in-frame ones; the method was immunoSEQ multiplex PCR. The table lists under 200,000 clones. The sequencing sample was made of PBMCs. The receptors shown here come from a man between 25 and 39 years old in good health and CMV-seronegative.

V usage is TRBV27 and J usage is TRBJ2-7, with 8 bases matching TRBD2. Germline loops: CDR1 MNHEY, CDR2 SMNVEV (reference sequence). Unmatched junction bases numbered 4, after V lost 3 bases and J lost 3 bases. CDR3 length: 14 amino acids. CDR3 residues: CASSLGTSFYEQYF. In nucleotides, the CDR3 is TGTGCCAGCAGTTTGGGGACTAGTTTCTACGAGCAGTACTTC.

The chain uses TRBV6-5 and TRBJ2-1; the match to TRBD1 covers 8 bases. CDR1 is MNHEY, CDR2 SVGAGI, per germline. After removal of 5 bases from V and 1 base from J, the junction contained 4 bases not matched to a gene. The CDR3 length is 15 residues. The CDR3 bases are TGTGCCAGCAGTATCCGGACAGGGTCCTACAATGAGCAGTTCTTC. The encoded protein is CASSIRTGSYNEQFF.

V usage is TRBV19 and J usage is TRBJ1-2; D perhaps matches TRBD1 (5 bases). The CDR3 consists of 14 residues. V was shortened by 6 bases and J by 1 base, with 12 bases between the two germline ends. Germline V gene sequence: CDR1 LNHDA, CDR2 SQIVND (reference sequence). The CDR3 nucleotides read TGTGCCAGTAGACCAACGGGGGTTAACTATGGCTACACCTTC. The encoded protein is CASRPTGVNYGYTF. The complete variable domain, with remaining parts taken from reference TRBV19 and TRBJ1-2, reads DGGITQSPKYLFRKEGQNVTLSCEQNLNHDAMYWYRQDPGQGLRLIYYSQIVNDFQKGDIAEGYSVSREKKESFPLTVTSAQKNPTAFYLCASRPTGVNYGYTFGSGTRLTVV.

The chain couples TRBV10-3 to TRBJ2-1; 13 nucleotides match TRBD2. From germline, CDR1 is ENHRY and CDR2 SYGVKD. The V gene end was trimmed by 6 bases and the J gene end by 5 bases; junction bases not matched to a gene: 19. This CDR3 has 20 residues. The CDR3 loop is CAIRPSAGLAGVSGDNEQFF. In nucleotides, the CDR3 is TGTGCCATCAGGCCAAGCGCCGGACTAGCGGGAGTATCGGGCGACAATGAGCAGTTCTTC.

The chain uses TRBV5-1 and TRBJ2-3; no clear D gene. V was trimmed by 3 bases and J by 2 bases, leaving 10 bases between them. The CDR3 extends over 14 amino acids. The V gene's germline CDR1 is SGHRS and CDR2 YFSETQ. The CDR3: CASSSKQNTDTQYF. The CDR3 nucleotides are TGCGCCAGCAGCTCTAAACAGAACACAGATACGCAGTATTTT.

The rearrangement joins TRBV19 to TRBJ1-1; D is uncertain. Germline V gene lookup returns CDR1 LNHDA and CDR2 SQIVND (reference sequence). V lost 3 bases and J lost 4, with 15 bases in between. CDR3 length equals 15 residues. CDR3 loop: CASSIAAGISTEAFF. DNA of the CDR3: TGTGCCAGTAGTATCGCAGCGGGGATTAGCACTGAAGCTTTCTTT.

The chain uses TRBV7-9 and TRBJ1-6, with TRBD1 matching 7 bases. The CDR3 spans 14 residues. The germline gives CDR1 SEHNR, CDR2 FQNEAQ (reference sequence). V lost 5 bases and J lost 8; bases outside the gene matches: 6. CDR3 loop: CASSRQGGDSPLHF. The CDR3 DNA sequence: TGTGCCAGCAGCCGACAGGGTGGGGATTCACCCCTCCACTTT.

The chain has TRBV5-1 and TRBJ1-6, with D maybe TRBD1 (5 bases). The V and J ends lost 3 bases and 7 bases respectively, with 14 bases between them. CDR3 length equals 15 residues. Germline V CDR1 and CDR2: SGHRS, YFSETQ. The CDR3 is CASSSSTANNSPLHF. The CDR3, as DNA: TGCGCCAGCAGCTCCTCGACAGCAAACAATTCACCCCTCCACTTT.

The chain recombines TRBV7-9 with TRBJ1-1, with a possible D match to TRBD1 (5 bases). Germline V gives CDR1 SEHNR, CDR2 FQNEAQ (reference sequence). The CDR3 covers 14 residues. Trimming removed 5 bases from V and 1 base from J, with 11 bases in between. In nucleotides, the CDR3 is TGTGCCAGCAGCCCCGGGAGGGGGAACACTGAAGCTTTCTTT. It specifies CASSPGRGNTEAFF.

The chain combines TRBV6-6 with TRBJ1-2, with 9 nucleotides matching TRBD1. With 4 bases clipped from V and 4 bases from J, the junction kept 7 bases outside the gene matches. This CDR3 contains 15 residues. In germline, CDR1 is MNHNY, CDR2 SVGAGI (reference sequence). CDR3: CASSSPDRGAYGYTF. The CDR3 DNA reads TGTGCCAGCAGTTCCCCGGACAGGGGTGCCTATGGCTACACCTTC.

The chain is built from TRBV30 and TRBJ1-1; D ambiguous. Looked up from germline, CDR1 is GTSNPN and CDR2 is SVGIG (reference sequence). V was clipped by 3 bases and J by 7 bases, with 21 bases between them. CDR3 length: 15 residues. CDR3 residues: CAWSSGRVIRGEAFF. CDR3 coding DNA: TGTGCCTGGAGCTCAGGAAGGGTGATTCGGGGTGAAGCTTTCTTT.